The 10 T cell receptor beta chains below all came from one sample that was sequenced in a study of T-cell memory formation after mild COVID-19. Using its own MiXCR run on the 5' RACE reads, TCRdb lists one record per CDR3 protein. Seen here are approximately 500,000 distinct CDR3 sequences, around a quarter observed once, and the top ten hold about 12%. The sequencing input was PBMCs or a T cell subset sorted from them (not recorded which). The receptors were sampled from an adult woman who had mild COVID-19 (a few samples of this study predate the infection). Cell type and time point are not known.

This sequence joins TRBV9 and TRBJ1-2; no firm D call. Germline CDR1 is SGDLS and CDR2 is YYNGEE. V was cut by 4 bases and J by 4 bases, with 14 bases left in between. This CDR3 comprises 14 residues. The CDR3 sequence is CASSPGRGSYGYTF. The CDR3 DNA reads TGTGCCAGCAGCCCCGGCCGCGGCAGCTATGGCTACACCTTC.

This chain joins TRBV6-2 or TRBV6-3 and TRBJ2-2; D may be TRBD1 (6 bases). CDR1 and CDR2 (germline): MNHEY, SVGEGT. The CDR3 sequence is 14 residues long. The ends were cut back, 8 bases at V and 5 bases at J, with 15 bases in the middle. The CDR3 DNA follows: TGTGCCAGCGGGGTGGGGACACCTACCGGGGAGCTGTTTTTT. Its protein is CASGVGTPTGELFF.

This clonotype has at least ten counts. The rearrangement joins TRBV5-1 to TRBJ2-7, with 8 bases fitting TRBD1. V gave up 4 bases and J gave up 6 bases; unmatched junction bases: 6. The CDR3 runs 13 residues. CDR1 is SGHRS, CDR2 YFSETQ, per germline. CDR3 sequence: CASSVDRAGEQYF. The CDR3 DNA follows: TGCGCCAGCAGCGTGGACAGGGCGGGCGAGCAGTACTTC.

The CDR3 DNA reads as TGTGCCAGCAGCCAAGATATTCGCATTCCCATATATTTT. It yields the protein CASSQDIRIPIYF. The rearrangement links TRBV14 to TRBJ1-3; D is ambiguous. The length of the CDR3 is 13 residues. The germline V gene has CDR1 SGHDN and CDR2 FVKESK. V shed 0 bases and J shed 11 bases, with 11 bases lying between them.

This clonotype was found a few times. This chain uses TRBV7-9 with TRBJ2-3; tentative D call: TRBD2 (5 bases). V was clipped by 6 bases and J by 5 bases, with 12 bases between them. CDR1 is SEHNR, CDR2 FQNEAQ, per germline (reference sequence). The CDR3 spans 13 residues. CDR3 loop: CASRPGIQDTQYF. The CDR3 nucleotides are TGTGCCAGCAGACCGGGAATCCAAGATACGCAGTATTTT.

V and J are TRBV19 and TRBJ1-2, with TRBD1 matching 10 bases. This CDR3 contains 15 residues. Trimming cost V 4 bases and J 5 bases; bases outside gene matches: 7. Germline CDR1 reads LNHDA; CDR2 reads SQIVND (reference sequence). In DNA, the CDR3 is TGTGCCAGTAGTACCGCCGCGGGACAGGGGTATGGCTACACCTTC. Protein: CASSTAAGQGYGYTF.

CDR3 in amino acids: CATSDSPLPTDTQYF. The CDR3 DNA reads TGTGCCACCAGTGATTCTCCTCTGCCCACAGATACGCAGTATTTT. V and J are TRBV24-1 and TRBJ2-3, with no clear D. The CDR3 runs to 15 residues. Trimming pared 2 bases from V and 2 bases from J, leaving 10 bases between. CDR1 is KGHDR and CDR2 is SFDVKD in the germline V gene.

The sample holds a few counts of this clonotype. J is TRBJ2-3 and V is TRBV11-1; TRBD1 aligns across 9 bases. The junction had 0 bases not matched to a gene; V was cut back by 1 base and J by 4 bases. Germline CDR1 and CDR2: SGHAT and FQDESV (reference sequence). This CDR3 is 14 amino acids long. CDR3 sequence reads: CASSLGDRADTQYF. CDR3 sequence (DNA): TGTGCCAGCAGCTTAGGGGACAGGGCAGATACGCAGTATTTT.

This clonotype was counted between two and nine times. The chain combines TRBV25-1 with TRBJ2-1, with a tentative D call TRBD2 (5 bases). CDR1 is MGHDK and CDR2 is SYGVNS in the germline V gene. The CDR3 length is 15 residues. Trimming left V 2 bases short and J 6 bases short, with 14 bases between. The CDR3 coding sequence is TGTGCCAGCAGTGAACCTGGGAATGCGGGCAATGAGCAGTTCTTC. Its translation: CASSEPGNAGNEQFF.

The chain couples TRBV7-9 to TRBJ1-1, with 7 bases matching TRBD1. Germline CDR1 reads SEHNR; CDR2 reads FQNEAQ (reference sequence). There are 14 residues in the CDR3. V shed 4 bases, J shed 0 bases, and the junction held 2 bases outside the gene matches. The CDR3 is CASSWDSLNTEAFF. The CDR3 DNA reads TGTGCCAGCAGCTGGGACAGCCTGAACACTGAAGCTTTCTTT. Complete variable domain (other parts from reference TRBV7-9 and TRBJ1-1): DTGVSQNPRHKITKRGQNVTFRCDPISEHNRLYWYRQTLGQGPEFLTYFQNEAQLEKSRLLSDRFSAERPKGSFSTLEIQRTEQGDSAMYLCASSWDSLNTEAFFGQGTRLTVV.